Below, 20 T cell receptor beta chains from the same sample are listed, as sequenced in a study of cytomegalovirus exposure and HLA in healthy donors. The PCR had 60 Vbeta and 13 Jbeta primers. Libraries were prepared by immunoSEQ multiplex PCR; TCRdb keeps only in-frame clonotypes and omits some of them. The table records under 200,000 clones, around 80% of them present only once. The sequenced sample consisted of PBMCs. The source is a woman aged 45-59 years in good health and CMV-seropositive.

This chain connects TRBV6-5 to TRBJ2-5; TRBD2 agrees at 10 bases. The germline CDR1 and CDR2 sequences are MNHEY and SVGAGI. The V and J ends lost 2 bases and 3 bases, in that order; junction bases with no gene match: 0. CDR3 length: 14 residues. The CDR3 here is CASSYGLAEETQYF. The DNA of the CDR3 is TGTGCCAGCAGTTACGGACTAGCGGAAGAGACCCAGTACTTC.

The chain uses TRBV11-3 and TRBJ2-7; TRBD1 is a possible D gene (5 bases). V dropped 6 bases and J dropped 3 bases, with 6 bases sitting between them. This CDR3 has 11 residues. Looked up from germline, CDR1 is SGHNT and CDR2 is YENEEA. The CDR3 DNA reads TGTGCCAGCAGGGGGCTCTACGAGCAGTACTTC. Its protein is CASRGLYEQYF.

V usage is TRBV4-3 and J usage is TRBJ2-7; D unclear. The CDR3 sequence is 13 residues long. The germline V gene encodes CDR1 LGHNA and CDR2 YSLEER. The V end was cut by 2 bases, the J end by 5 bases, with 10 bases between. CDR3 region: CASSQRLPHEQYF. The CDR3 bases are TGCGCCAGCAGCCAACGTCTACCTCACGAGCAGTACTTC.

The chain joins TRBV6-5 to TRBJ2-2; possible D gene TRBD2, 5 bases. V gave up 4 bases and J gave up 2 bases, with 11 bases separating them. The CDR3 is made up of 15 amino acids. The germline gives CDR1 MNHEY, CDR2 SVGAGI. The CDR3 DNA reads as TGTGCCAGCAGTTCGACGGACTCTAACACCGGGGAGCTGTTTTTT. This encodes CASSSTDSNTGELFF.

This clone occurred a few times. The V and J genes are TRBV5-4 and TRBJ2-7; D perhaps matches TRBD1 (6 bases). V was shortened by 4 bases and J by 3 bases, with 17 bases between the two germline ends. This CDR3 is 15 amino acids long. The germline gives CDR1 SGHNT, CDR2 YYREEE (reference sequence). The CDR3 reads CASSLDQGLYYEQYF. The CDR3 nucleotides are TGTGCCAGCAGCCTAGACCAGGGGCTATACTACGAGCAGTACTTC.

The chain couples TRBV6-5 to TRBJ1-1; no clear D gene. The CDR3 sequence is 13 residues long. CDR1 is MNHEY and CDR2 is SVGAGI in the germline V gene. V was clipped by 3 bases and J by 2 bases, with 7 bases between them. The DNA of the CDR3 is TGTGCCAGCAGTTATCAGACTAACACTGAAGCTTTCTTT. Its protein is CASSYQTNTEAFF.

V gene TRBV30 combines with J gene TRBJ2-7; D may be TRBD2 (6 bases). CDR1 is GTSNPN, CDR2 SVGIG, per germline (reference sequence). The CDR3 loop spans 14 amino acids. Trimming shortened V by 5 bases and J by 3 bases, and 17 bases separated the two germline ends. The DNA of the CDR3 is TGTGCCTGGGGGAATGGGGGGAAAGGCTACGAGCAGTACTTC. Protein sequence: CAWGNGGKGYEQYF.

This clone came up once. CDR3 nucleotides: TGTGCCAGCAGCTCACAGGGGGACGGCTACACCTTC. The encoded protein is CASSSQGDGYTF. The chain uses TRBV5-6 and TRBJ1-2; 8 positions agree with TRBD1. The V gene's germline CDR1 is SGHDT and CDR2 YYEEEE. V was clipped by 3 bases and J by 8 bases; unmatched bases: 3. This CDR3 contains 12 residues.

The chain has TRBV9 and TRBJ2-7, with 8 bases lining up with TRBD1. CDR3 length equals 15 residues. Unmatched junction bases numbered 9, after V lost 4 bases and J lost 3 bases. The germline V gene has CDR1 SGDLS and CDR2 YYNGEE. The DNA of the CDR3 is TGTGCCAGCAGCTCCGGACAGGGAGGCCTCTACGAGCAGTACTTC. This encodes CASSSGQGGLYEQYF.

The chain uses TRBV7-2 and TRBJ1-1; 7 bases are a match to TRBD1. In germline, CDR1 is SGHTA, CDR2 FQGNSA. V was pared by 9 bases and J by 2 bases, with 9 bases of the junction left unmatched. The CDR3 runs 14 residues. The CDR3, as DNA: TGTGCCAGTCGCCGGGACAGCGGAAACACTGAAGCTTTCTTT. Residues: CASRRDSGNTEAFF.

J is TRBJ1-1 and V is TRBV9, with a tentative D call TRBD1 (6 bases). Germline V lookup: CDR1 SGDLS, CDR2 YYNGEE. V lost 3 bases and J lost 4, with 13 bases in between. There are 14 residues in the CDR3. Written as DNA, the CDR3 is TGTGCCAGCAGCGCGAGACAGGATAGCACTGAAGCTTTCTTT. Protein product: CASSARQDSTEAFF.

The chain joins TRBV12-5 to TRBJ2-2, with D perhaps TRBD2 (5 bases). In germline, CDR1 is LGHNT, CDR2 FRNRAP. The CDR3 extends over 16 amino acids. The ends were cut back, 4 bases at V and 0 bases at J, with 12 bases in the middle. The DNA of the CDR3 is TGTGCTAGTGGTTCGGCCCCAGCGGCGAACACCGGGGAGCTGTTTTTT. Translation gives CASGSAPAANTGELFF. The complete variable domain, with remaining parts taken from reference TRBV12-5 and TRBJ2-2, reads DARVTQTPRHKVTEMGQEVTMRCQPILGHNTVFWYRQTMMQGLELLAYFRNRAPLDDSGMPKDRFSAEMPDATLATLKIQPSEPRDSAVYFCASGSAPAANTGELFFGEGSRLTVL.

This clone was picked up one time. The chain employs TRBV29-1 and TRBJ1-3; 8 bases are shared with TRBD1. The V segment lost 4 bases and the J segment 6 bases; nucleotides outside the gene matches: 5. The CDR3 contains 13 residues. Germline-derived CDR1 and CDR2 are SQVTM and ANQGSEA. CDR3 amino acids: CSVAGQGQNTIYF. In DNA, the CDR3 is TGCAGCGTTGCCGGACAGGGCCAAAACACCATATATTTT. Combining the CDR3 with reference TRBV29-1 and TRBJ1-3 gives the whole variable domain SAVISQKPSRDICQRGTSLTIQCQVDSQVTMMFWYRQQPGQSLTLIATANQGSEATYESGFVIDKFPISRPNLTFSTLTVSNMSPEDSSIYLCSVAGQGQNTIYFGEGSWLTVV.

The chain uses TRBV7-9 and TRBJ2-7, with a tentative D call TRBD1 (6 bases). The CDR3 spans 15 residues. The germline V and J ends were trimmed by 0 bases and 1 base, with 10 bases remaining between them. Germline loops: CDR1 SEHNR, CDR2 FQNEAQ (reference sequence). This CDR3 reads CASSLAGAGSYEQYF. The CDR3 DNA sequence: TGTGCCAGCAGCTTAGCGGGGGCAGGTTCCTACGAGCAGTACTTC.

There are a few counts of this clone. The V gene is TRBV2, the J gene TRBJ1-1; perhaps TRBD1 as D (6 bases). Germline lookup yields CDR1 SNHLY and CDR2 FYNNEI. This CDR3 has 14 residues. Trimming took off 8 bases at V and 5 bases at J, with 18 bases between the two ends. Here the CDR3 reads CASCILGGATEAFF. DNA for the CDR3: TGTGCCAGCTGCATTCTAGGGGGGGCGACTGAAGCTTTCTTT.

V usage is TRBV5-1 and J usage is TRBJ1-1, with 7 bases that match TRBD1. The J segment lost 4 bases and the V segment lost 2 bases, leaving 2 bases of the junction unmatched. Germline V gene data show CDR1 as SGHRS and CDR2 as YFSETQ. The CDR3 contains 13 residues. CDR3: CASSLYRGTEAFF. The CDR3 DNA reads as TGCGCCAGCAGCTTATACAGGGGCACTGAAGCTTTCTTT.

The sample holds one count of this clone. This chain links TRBV5-6 with TRBJ2-2; 8 nucleotides match TRBD1. Germline CDR1 and CDR2: SGHDT and YYEEEE. The CDR3 totals 14 residues. Trimming cost V 0 bases and J 7 bases; bases outside gene matches: 2. The CDR3 reads CASSLDRGNGELFF. The DNA for the CDR3 is TGTGCCAGCAGCTTGGACAGGGGGAACGGGGAGCTGTTTTTT.

The V gene is TRBV19, the J gene TRBJ2-7; weak D call: TRBD2 (5 bases). The CDR3 has 12 amino acids. The ends were cut back, 4 bases at V and 6 bases at J, with 10 bases in the middle. Germline CDR1 LNHDA, CDR2 SQIVND (reference sequence). The CDR3 region has the DNA TGTGCCAGTAGTAGTTTCCGGGGCGAGCAGTACTTC. It specifies CASSSFRGEQYF.

With respect to this clone: This CDR3 is also generated by other DNA sequences in the sample. The gene calls are TRBV7-6 and TRBJ2-3, with 7 nucleotides matching TRBD2. Losses at the gene ends were 0 bases for V and 0 bases for J; bases not matched to a gene: 0. Germline V gene data show CDR1 as SGHVS and CDR2 as FNYEAQ. The CDR3 is made up of 15 amino acids. This CDR3 reads CASSLAGGSTDTQYF. CDR3 DNA sequence: TGTGCCAGCAGCTTAGCGGGAGGGAGCACAGATACGCAGTATTTT. The full variable domain, in which reference TRBV7-6 and TRBJ2-3 provide the parts outside the CDR3, is GAGVSQSPRYKVTKRGQDVALRCDPISGHVSLYWYRQALGQGPEFLTYFNYEAQQDKSGLPNDRFSAERPEGSISTLTIQRTEQRDSAMYRCASSLAGGSTDTQYFGPGTRLTVL.

CDR3 protein: CASSLGLADSYEQYF. CDR3 DNA sequence: TGCGCCAGCAGCTTGGGGCTAGCGGACTCCTACGAGCAGTACTTC. The chain joins TRBV5-1 to TRBJ2-7; 7 nucleotides line up with TRBD2. The CDR3 consists of 15 residues. With V trimmed by 0 bases and J by 0 bases, 3 bases remained unmatched. The germline CDR1 and CDR2 sequences are SGHRS and YFSETQ. Full variable domain (rest looked up from reference TRBV5-1 and TRBJ2-7): KAGVTQTPRYLIKTRGQQVTLSCSPISGHRSVSWYQQTPGQGLQFLFEYFSETQRNKGNFPGRFSGRQFSNSRSEMNVSTLELGDSALYLCASSLGLADSYEQYFGPGTRLTVT.